The 21 T cell receptor beta chains presented below share a single source sample, sequenced in a study of blood T cell repertoires in COVID-19. Assay used: immunoSEQ multiplex PCR; TCRdb lists only in-frame clones, some missing. The sample yields about 430,000 clones, over 75% seen once. The sample consisted of PBMCs or T cells enriched from blood (not recorded which). These receptors were taken from a woman aged 18-29 years who had been exposed to COVID-19.

V is TRBV3-1 (or the pseudogene TRBV3-2) and J is TRBJ1-2; 9 bases agree with TRBD1. There are 16 residues in the CDR3. The trim removed 0 bases at V and 4 bases at J, leaving 6 bases unmatched. CDR1 LGHDT and CDR2 YNNKEL come from the germline V gene (reference sequence). The CDR3 loop reads CASSQETSDRGYGYTF. The CDR3 DNA is TGTGCCAGCAGCCAAGAAACCTCGGACAGGGGCTATGGCTACACCTTC.

The table lists this clone with many counts. This chain links TRBV5-1 with TRBJ2-5; 9 nucleotides match TRBD1. This CDR3 region has 15 residues. Germline values: CDR1 SGHRS, CDR2 YFSETQ. The V gene end was trimmed by 3 bases and the J gene end by 2 bases; junction bases not matched to a gene: 5. The CDR3 protein is CASSSGTGLQETQYF. The DNA of the CDR3 is TGCGCCAGCAGCTCCGGGACAGGGTTGCAAGAGACCCAGTACTTC.

The gene calls are TRBV28 and TRBJ1-3; D gene uncertain. Germline CDR1 MDHEN, CDR2 SYDVKM. The CDR3 length is 15 residues. V shed 1 base and J shed 0 bases, with 7 bases lying between them. CDR3 sequence (DNA): TGTGCCAGCAGTTTATATAAGCTCTCTGGAAACACCATATATTTT. This translates into CASSLYKLSGNTIYF.

The V gene is TRBV28, the J gene TRBJ2-1, with 14 bases matching TRBD2. The trim removed 5 bases at V and 0 bases at J, leaving 9 bases unmatched. This CDR3 has 19 residues. CDR1 is MDHEN, CDR2 SYDVKM, per germline. This chain's CDR3 is CASSPPGLAGASSYNEQFF. CDR3 DNA: TGTGCCAGCAGTCCGCCGGGACTAGCGGGGGCCAGCTCCTACAATGAGCAGTTCTTC.

The V and J genes are TRBV7-2 and TRBJ2-5; 9 nucleotides agree with TRBD1. The CDR3 length is 14 residues. Trimming took 4 bases from V and 6 from J; bases not matched to a gene: 6. Per the germline V gene, CDR1 is SGHTA and CDR2 is FQGNSA. CDR3 nucleotide sequence: TGTGCCAGCAGCTCAAACAGGGGGCGAAAGACCCAGTACTTC. Encoded protein: CASSSNRGRKTQYF. The variable domain in full, with the rest retrieved from reference TRBV7-2 and TRBJ2-5, is GAGVSQSPSNKVTEKGKDVELRCDPISGHTALYWYRQSLGQGLEFLIYFQGNSAPDKSGLPSDRFSAERTGGSVSTLTIQRTQQEDSAVYLCASSSNRGRKTQYFGPGTRLLVL.

This clone was picked up a small number of times. The J gene is TRBJ2-1, the V gene TRBV5-1; D ambiguous. The V end was cut by 2 bases, the J end by 0 bases, with 12 bases between. The V gene's germline CDR1 is SGHRS and CDR2 YFSETQ. CDR3 size: 16 residues. The CDR3 protein is CASSFDGHISYNEQFF. The CDR3 DNA follows: TGCGCCAGCAGCTTCGATGGCCATATCTCCTACAATGAGCAGTTCTTC.

This chain links TRBV6-1 with TRBJ2-2; D perhaps matches TRBD1 (5 bases). Trimming left V 4 bases short and J 0 bases short, with 12 bases between. Germline V gene data show CDR1 as MNHNS and CDR2 as SASEGT. This CDR3 spans 16 amino acids. The CDR3: CASSGLGQPNTGELFF. The CDR3 DNA is TGTGCCAGCAGTGGGCTAGGACAACCGAACACCGGGGAGCTGTTTTTT.

This chain connects TRBV10-3 to TRBJ1-5; 7 bases agree with TRBD1. Per the germline V gene, CDR1 is ENHRY and CDR2 is SYGVKD. The ends lost 6 bases at V and 2 bases at J; junction bases unmatched: 4. The CDR3 covers 14 residues. The CDR3 bases are TGTGCCATCAGAGACAGGGAAGGCAATCAGCCCCAGCATTTT. Its translation: CAIRDREGNQPQHF.

The chain carries TRBV27 and TRBJ2-2, with 10 bases identical to TRBD2. Germline V gene sequence: CDR1 MNHEY, CDR2 SMNVEV (reference sequence). The CDR3 loop spans 17 amino acids. V lost 6 bases, J lost 5 bases, and 12 bases stayed unmatched. The CDR3 loop is CASRGLAPPGGTGELFF. CDR3 sequence (DNA): TGTGCCAGCAGGGGACTAGCGCCTCCCGGTGGGACCGGGGAGCTGTTTTTT.

The chain couples TRBV14 to TRBJ1-6; D remains unclear. V lost 6 bases, J lost 6 bases, and 12 bases lay in between. The germline V gene encodes CDR1 SGHDN and CDR2 FVKESK. The CDR3 extends over 14 amino acids. The CDR3 DNA sequence: TGTGCCAGCAGACTACATGGAGCTAATTCACCCCTCCACTTT. Its protein product is CASRLHGANSPLHF.

The chain couples TRBV29-1 to TRBJ2-7; no definite D call. With 2 bases removed from V and 5 bases from J, the gap between germline ends came to 13 bases. The CDR3 consists of 13 residues. Looked up from germline, CDR1 is SQVTM and CDR2 is ANQGSEA. CDR3 nucleotides: TGCAGCGTTGAATCTCAAAGAAAGCACGAGCAGTACTTC. It is translated as CSVESQRKHEQYF.

The rearrangement links TRBV6-5 to TRBJ2-7; 10 nucleotides agree with TRBD1. The junction had 6 bases not matched to a gene; V was cut back by 5 bases and J by 5 bases. CDR1 is MNHEY and CDR2 is SVGAGI in the germline V gene. There are 14 residues in the CDR3. This CDR3 reads CASSRGQGSHEQYF. Written as DNA, the CDR3 is TGTGCCAGCAGTAGGGGACAGGGGTCCCACGAGCAGTACTTC.

DNA for the CDR3: TGTGCCAGCAGCTTGTCCTCACTAGCGGCCAACAATGAGCAGTTCTTC. Its translation is CASSLSSLAANNEQFF. This chain joins TRBV5-6 and TRBJ2-1, with TRBD2 matching 8 bases. The CDR3 contains 16 residues. Germline loops: CDR1 SGHDT, CDR2 YYEEEE. The J segment lost 5 bases and the V segment lost 1 base, leaving 8 bases of the junction unmatched.

The chain couples TRBV7-8 to TRBJ1-2, with unresolved D. V lost 5 bases and J 2 bases, leaving 9 bases between the germline ends. From germline, CDR1 is SGHVS and CDR2 FQNEAQ. The CDR3 length is 13 residues. The CDR3 loop is CASSPVPNYGYTF. The CDR3 DNA sequence: TGTGCCAGCAGCCCAGTGCCCAACTATGGCTACACCTTC.

The rearrangement uses TRBV19 and TRBJ2-3; TRBD2 matches 7 bases. The V gene end was trimmed by 3 bases and the J gene end by 8 bases; junction bases not matched to a gene: 11. Germline CDR1 LNHDA, CDR2 SQIVND (reference sequence). The CDR3 is 15 residues long. CDR3 nucleotides: TGTGCCAGTAGTATCCCATCCGGGAGGAGTGGTACGCAGTATTTT. Protein: CASSIPSGRSGTQYF.

This clone came up once. CDR3: CASSLAGDRVDYEQYF. For the CDR3, the DNA is TGCGCCAGCAGCTTGGCCGGGGACAGGGTGGACTACGAGCAGTACTTC. The J gene is TRBJ2-7, the V gene TRBV5-1, with 9 positions matching TRBD1. The CDR3 totals 16 residues. Germline-derived CDR1 and CDR2 are SGHRS and YFSETQ. V lost 0 bases and J lost 3; bases outside the gene matches: 7.

The CDR3 sequence is CASKGGIGLYEQYF. In DNA, the CDR3 is TGTGCCAGCAAGGGGGGGATCGGCCTCTACGAGCAGTACTTC. The V call is TRBV28, the J call TRBJ2-7; a possible D gene is TRBD2 (7 bases). Trimming cost V 7 bases and J 3 bases, with 16 bases left between them. Germline V CDR1 and CDR2: MDHEN, SYDVKM. The CDR3 spans 14 residues.

This rearrangement joins TRBV5-6 to TRBJ2-5; 8 bases are a match to TRBD1. The CDR3 loop spans 15 amino acids. CDR1 is SGHDT and CDR2 is YYEEEE in the germline V gene. V was pared by 2 bases and J by 7 bases, with 10 bases of the junction left unmatched. The CDR3, as DNA: TGTGCCAGCAGCTTCAGCCGGACAGGGCCAAGGACCCAGTACTTC. Protein: CASSFSRTGPRTQYF.

The DNA for the CDR3 is TGTGCCAGCAGAACCAACAGGGAAACTGAAGCTTTCTTT. This gives the protein CASRTNRETEAFF. This chain links TRBV7-9 with TRBJ1-1; weak D call: TRBD1 (6 bases). CDR3 size: 13 residues. Germline lookup yields CDR1 SEHNR and CDR2 FQNEAQ (reference sequence). V lost 6 bases, J lost 5 bases, and 13 bases lay in between.

V is TRBV28 and J is TRBJ1-1; a weak D match, TRBD1 (6 bases). Germline CDR1 MDHEN, CDR2 SYDVKM. V shed 6 bases and J shed 4 bases, with 15 bases lying between them. The CDR3 spans 14 residues. The CDR3 coding sequence is TGTGCCAGCAGGCCAGGGGTGTGGGGCACTGAAGCTTTCTTT. Residues: CASRPGVWGTEAFF.

The chain recombines TRBV6-5 with TRBJ1-4, with D perhaps TRBD1 (5 bases). The V end lost 2 bases, the J end lost 7 bases, and 11 bases lay between the germline ends. Germline assignment: CDR1 MNHEY and CDR2 SVGAGI. This CDR3 contains 14 residues. The CDR3 region has the DNA TGTGCCAGCAGTTACAGGGGCGGTAGTGAAAAACTGTTTTTT. It encodes CASSYRGGSEKLFF.